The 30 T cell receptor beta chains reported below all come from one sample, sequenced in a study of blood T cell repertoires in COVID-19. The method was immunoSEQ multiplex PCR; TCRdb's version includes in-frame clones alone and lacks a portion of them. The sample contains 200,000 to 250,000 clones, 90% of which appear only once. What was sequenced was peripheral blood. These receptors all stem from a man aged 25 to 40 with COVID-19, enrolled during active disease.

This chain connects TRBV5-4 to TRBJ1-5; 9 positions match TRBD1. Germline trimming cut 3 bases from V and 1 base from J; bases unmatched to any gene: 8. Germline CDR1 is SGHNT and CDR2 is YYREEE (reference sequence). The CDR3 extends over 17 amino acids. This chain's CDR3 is CASSSGTGSASNQPQHF. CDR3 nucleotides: TGTGCCAGCAGCTCCGGGACAGGGTCAGCGAGCAATCAGCCCCAGCATTTT.

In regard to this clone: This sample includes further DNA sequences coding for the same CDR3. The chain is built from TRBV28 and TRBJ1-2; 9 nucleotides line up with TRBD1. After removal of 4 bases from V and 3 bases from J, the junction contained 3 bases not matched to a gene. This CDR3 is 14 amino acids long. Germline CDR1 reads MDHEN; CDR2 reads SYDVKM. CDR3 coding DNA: TGTGCCAGCAGTTCGGGACAGGGAGACTATGGCTACACCTTC. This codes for CASSSGQGDYGYTF.

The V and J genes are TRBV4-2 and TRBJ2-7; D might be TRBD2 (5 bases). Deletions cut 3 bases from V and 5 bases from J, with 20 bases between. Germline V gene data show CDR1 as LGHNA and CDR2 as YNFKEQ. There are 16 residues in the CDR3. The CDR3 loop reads CASSHQDERAGDEQYF. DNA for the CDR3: TGTGCCAGCAGCCATCAGGATGAGAGGGCTGGGGACGAGCAGTACTTC.

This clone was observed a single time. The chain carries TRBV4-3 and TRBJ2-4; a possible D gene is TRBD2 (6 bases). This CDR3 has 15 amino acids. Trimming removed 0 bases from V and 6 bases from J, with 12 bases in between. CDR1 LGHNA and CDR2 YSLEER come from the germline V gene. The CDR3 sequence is CASSQDNGSPNIQYF. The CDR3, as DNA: TGCGCCAGCAGCCAAGATAACGGGAGCCCAAACATTCAGTACTTC.

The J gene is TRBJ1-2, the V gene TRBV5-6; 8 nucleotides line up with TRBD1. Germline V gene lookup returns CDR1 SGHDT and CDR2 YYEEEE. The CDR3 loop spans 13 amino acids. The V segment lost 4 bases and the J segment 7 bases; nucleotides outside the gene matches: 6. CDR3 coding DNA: TGTGCCAGCAGCCGTGACAGGGGAATTGGCTACACCTTC. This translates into CASSRDRGIGYTF.

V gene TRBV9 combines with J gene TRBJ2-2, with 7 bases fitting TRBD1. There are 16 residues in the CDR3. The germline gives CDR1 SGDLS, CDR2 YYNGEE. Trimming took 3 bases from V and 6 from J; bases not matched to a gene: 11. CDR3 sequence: CASSARGQGVAGELFF. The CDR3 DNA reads TGTGCCAGCAGCGCAAGGGGGCAGGGGGTAGCCGGGGAGCTGTTTTTT.

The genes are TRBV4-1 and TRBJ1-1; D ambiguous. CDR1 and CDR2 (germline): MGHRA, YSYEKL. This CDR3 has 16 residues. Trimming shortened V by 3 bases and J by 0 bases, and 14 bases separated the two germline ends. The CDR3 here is CASSQARKSMNTEAFF. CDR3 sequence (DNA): TGCGCCAGCAGCCAGGCGAGGAAGTCAATGAACACTGAAGCTTTCTTT.

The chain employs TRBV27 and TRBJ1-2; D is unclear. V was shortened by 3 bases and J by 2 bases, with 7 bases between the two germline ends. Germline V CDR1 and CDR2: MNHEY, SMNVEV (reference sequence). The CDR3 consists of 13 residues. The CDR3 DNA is TGTGCCAGCAGTTTTCAGATGAACTATGGCTACACCTTC. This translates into CASSFQMNYGYTF.

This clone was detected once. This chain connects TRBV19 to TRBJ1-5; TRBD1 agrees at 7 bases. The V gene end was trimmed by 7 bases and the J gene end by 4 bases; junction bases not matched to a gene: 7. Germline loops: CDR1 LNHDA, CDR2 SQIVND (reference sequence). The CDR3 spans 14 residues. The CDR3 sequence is CASKVGTANQPQHF. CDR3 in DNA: TGTGCCAGTAAAGTGGGGACAGCTAATCAGCCCCAGCATTTT. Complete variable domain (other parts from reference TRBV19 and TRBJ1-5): DGGITQSPKYLFRKEGQNVTLSCEQNLNHDAMYWYRQDPGQGLRLIYYSQIVNDFQKGDIAEGYSVSREKKESFPLTVTSAQKNPTAFYLCASKVGTANQPQHFGDGTRLSIL.

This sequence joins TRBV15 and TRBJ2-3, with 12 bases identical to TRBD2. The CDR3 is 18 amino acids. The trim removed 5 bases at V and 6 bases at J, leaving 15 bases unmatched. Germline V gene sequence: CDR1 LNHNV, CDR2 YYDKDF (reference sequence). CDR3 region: CATSSRTSGRNLGDTQYF. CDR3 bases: TGTGCCACCAGCTCTCGAACTAGCGGGAGGAACCTGGGGGATACGCAGTATTTT.

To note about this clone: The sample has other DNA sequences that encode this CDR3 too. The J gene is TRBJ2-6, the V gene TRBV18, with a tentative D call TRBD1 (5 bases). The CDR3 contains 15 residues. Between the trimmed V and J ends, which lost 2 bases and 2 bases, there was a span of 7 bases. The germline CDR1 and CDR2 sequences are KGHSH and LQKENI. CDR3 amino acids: CASSPRGTGANVLTF. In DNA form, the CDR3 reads TGTGCCAGCTCACCAAGGGGTACTGGGGCCAACGTCCTGACTTTC.

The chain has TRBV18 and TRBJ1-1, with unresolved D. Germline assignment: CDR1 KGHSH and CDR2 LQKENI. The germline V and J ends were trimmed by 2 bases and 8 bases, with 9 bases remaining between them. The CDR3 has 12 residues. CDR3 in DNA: TGTGCCAGCTCACCAGGCCAATCCGAAGCTTTCTTT. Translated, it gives CASSPGQSEAFF.

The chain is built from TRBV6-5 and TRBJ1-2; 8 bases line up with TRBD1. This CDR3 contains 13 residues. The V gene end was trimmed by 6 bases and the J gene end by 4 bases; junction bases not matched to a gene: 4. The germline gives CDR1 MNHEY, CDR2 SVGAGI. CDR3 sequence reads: CASRSTGVYGYTF. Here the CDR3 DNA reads TGTGCCAGCAGGTCGACAGGGGTCTATGGCTACACCTTC.

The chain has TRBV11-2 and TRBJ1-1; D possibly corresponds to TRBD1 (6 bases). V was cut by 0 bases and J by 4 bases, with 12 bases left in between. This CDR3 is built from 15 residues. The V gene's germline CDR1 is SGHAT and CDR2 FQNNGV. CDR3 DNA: TGTGCCAGCAGCTTAGAGGCAGGGGCCCTCACTGAAGCTTTCTTT. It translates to CASSLEAGALTEAFF.

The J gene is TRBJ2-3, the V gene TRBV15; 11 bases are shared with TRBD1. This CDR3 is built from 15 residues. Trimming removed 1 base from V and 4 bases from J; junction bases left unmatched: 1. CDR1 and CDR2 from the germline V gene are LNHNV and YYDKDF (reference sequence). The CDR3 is CATSRGTGGADTQYF. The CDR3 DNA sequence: TGTGCCACCAGCAGAGGGACAGGGGGCGCAGATACGCAGTATTTT.

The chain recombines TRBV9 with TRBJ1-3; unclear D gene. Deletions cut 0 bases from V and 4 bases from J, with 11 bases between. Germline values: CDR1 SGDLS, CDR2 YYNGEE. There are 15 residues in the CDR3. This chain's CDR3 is CASSVGPAEGNTIYF. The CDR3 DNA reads TGTGCCAGCAGCGTAGGCCCTGCGGAGGGAAACACCATATATTTT. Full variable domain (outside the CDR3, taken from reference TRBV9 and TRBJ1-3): DSGVTQTPKHLITATGQRVTLRCSPRSGDLSVYWYQQSLDQGLQFLIQYYNGEERAKGNILERFSAQQFPDLHSELNLSSLELGDSALYFCASSVGPAEGNTIYFGEGSWLTVV.

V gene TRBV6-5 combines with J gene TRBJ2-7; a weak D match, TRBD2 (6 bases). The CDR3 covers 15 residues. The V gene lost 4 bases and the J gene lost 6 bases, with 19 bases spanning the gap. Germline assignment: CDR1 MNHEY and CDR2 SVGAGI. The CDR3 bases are TGTGCCAGCAGTTTTCTGTCGGGGGAGAGGTCCGAGCAGTACTTC. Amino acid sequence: CASSFLSGERSEQYF.

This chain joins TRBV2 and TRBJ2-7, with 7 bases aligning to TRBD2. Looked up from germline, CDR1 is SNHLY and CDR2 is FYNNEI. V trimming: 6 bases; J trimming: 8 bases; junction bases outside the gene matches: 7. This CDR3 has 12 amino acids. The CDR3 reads CASSPTSIQQYF. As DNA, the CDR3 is TGTGCCAGCAGCCCGACTAGCATCCAGCAGTACTTC.

The CDR3 DNA is TGTGCCAGCAGCCCCTATGGAGGGAATTCACCCCTCCACTTT. Its translation: CASSPYGGNSPLHF. This sequence joins TRBV25-1 and TRBJ1-6, with D uncertain. Per germline, CDR1 MGHDK and CDR2 SYGVNS. V was trimmed by 6 bases and J by 7 bases, leaving 13 bases between them. The CDR3 extends over 14 amino acids.

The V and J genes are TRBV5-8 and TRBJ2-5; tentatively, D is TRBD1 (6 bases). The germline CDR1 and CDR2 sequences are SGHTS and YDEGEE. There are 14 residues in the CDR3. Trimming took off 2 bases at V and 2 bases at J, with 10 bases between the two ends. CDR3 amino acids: CASSLSGVQETQYF. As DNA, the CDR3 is TGTGCCAGCAGCTTATCAGGGGTACAAGAGACCCAGTACTTC.

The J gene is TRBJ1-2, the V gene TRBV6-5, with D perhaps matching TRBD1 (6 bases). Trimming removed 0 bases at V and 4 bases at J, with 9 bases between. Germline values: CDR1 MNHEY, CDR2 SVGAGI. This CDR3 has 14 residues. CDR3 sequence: CASSYSTRGYGYTF. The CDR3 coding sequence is TGTGCCAGCAGTTACTCGACCAGGGGCTATGGCTACACCTTC.

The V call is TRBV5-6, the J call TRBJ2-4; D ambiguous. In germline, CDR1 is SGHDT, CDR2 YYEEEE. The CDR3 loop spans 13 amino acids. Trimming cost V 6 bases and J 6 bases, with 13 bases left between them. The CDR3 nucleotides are TGTGCCAGCACCCGCGCGACTTCAAACATTCAGTACTTC. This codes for CASTRATSNIQYF. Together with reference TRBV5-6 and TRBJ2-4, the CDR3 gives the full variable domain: DAGVTQSPTHLIKTRGQQVTLRCSPKSGHDTVSWYQQALGQGPQFIFQYYEEEERQRGNFPDRFSGHQFPNYSSELNVNALLLGDSALYLCASTRATSNIQYFGAGTRLSVL.

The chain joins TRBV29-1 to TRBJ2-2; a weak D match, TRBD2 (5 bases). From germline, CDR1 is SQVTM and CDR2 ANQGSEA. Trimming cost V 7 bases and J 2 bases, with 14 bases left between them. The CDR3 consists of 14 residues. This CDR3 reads CSAGRAANTGELFF. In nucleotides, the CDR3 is TGCAGCGCTGGGCGGGCAGCTAACACCGGGGAGCTGTTTTTT.

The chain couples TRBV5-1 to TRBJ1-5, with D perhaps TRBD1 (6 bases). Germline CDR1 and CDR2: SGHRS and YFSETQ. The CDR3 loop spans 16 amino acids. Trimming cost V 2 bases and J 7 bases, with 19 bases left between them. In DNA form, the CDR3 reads TGCGCCAGCAGCTTATCGTCCCTGGGGGCAGGGCAGCCCCAGCATTTT. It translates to CASSLSSLGAGQPQHF.

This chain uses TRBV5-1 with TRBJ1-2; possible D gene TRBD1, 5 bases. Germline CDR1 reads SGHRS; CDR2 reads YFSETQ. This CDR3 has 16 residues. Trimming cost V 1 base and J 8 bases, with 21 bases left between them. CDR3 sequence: CASSLPTDLQGDGYTF. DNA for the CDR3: TGCGCCAGCAGCTTGCCCACCGACCTTCAGGGTGACGGCTACACCTTC.

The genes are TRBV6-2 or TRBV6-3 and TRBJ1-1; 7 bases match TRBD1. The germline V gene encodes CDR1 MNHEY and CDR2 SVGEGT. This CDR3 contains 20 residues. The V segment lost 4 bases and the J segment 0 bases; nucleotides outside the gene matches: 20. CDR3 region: CASSSQIRDSIDRMNTEAFF. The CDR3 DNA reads TGTGCCAGCAGTTCTCAAATACGGGACAGCATAGATCGTATGAACACTGAAGCTTTCTTT.

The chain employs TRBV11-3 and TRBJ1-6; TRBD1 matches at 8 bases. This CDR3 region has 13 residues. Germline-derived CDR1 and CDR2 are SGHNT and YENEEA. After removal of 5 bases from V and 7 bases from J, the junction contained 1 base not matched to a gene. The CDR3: CASSRDRNSPLHF. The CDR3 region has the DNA TGTGCCAGCAGCCGGGACAGGAATTCACCCCTCCACTTT.

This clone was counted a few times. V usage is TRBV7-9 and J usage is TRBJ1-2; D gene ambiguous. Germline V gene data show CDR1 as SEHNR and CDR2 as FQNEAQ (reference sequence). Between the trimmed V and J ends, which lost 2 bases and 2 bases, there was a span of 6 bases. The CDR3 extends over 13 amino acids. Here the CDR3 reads CASSLYSNYGYTF. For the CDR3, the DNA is TGTGCCAGCAGCTTATACAGCAACTATGGCTACACCTTC.

The CDR3 region is CATSDRSRQPQHF. The CDR3 DNA sequence: TGTGCCACTTCAGACAGGTCTAGACAGCCCCAGCATTTT. The J gene is TRBJ1-5, the V gene TRBV27; a possible D gene is TRBD1 (6 bases). Trimming took 10 bases from V and 7 from J, leaving 17 bases between them. The germline V gene has CDR1 MNHEY and CDR2 SMNVEV (reference sequence). The CDR3 sequence is 13 residues long.

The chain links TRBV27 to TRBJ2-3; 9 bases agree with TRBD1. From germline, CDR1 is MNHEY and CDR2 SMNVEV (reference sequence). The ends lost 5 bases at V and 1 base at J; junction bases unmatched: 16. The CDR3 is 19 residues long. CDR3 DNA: TGTGCCAGCAGTCCAGGGACAGGGATCGTGCGCTTACGCACAGATACGCAGTATTTT. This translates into CASSPGTGIVRLRTDTQYF.